This T cell receptor (beta chain) comes out of a study of T-cell memory formation after mild COVID-19. There are 10 residues in the CDR3. Trimming removed 4 bases at V and 5 bases at J, with 6 bases between. Germline CDR1 SQVTM, CDR2 ANQGSEA. Of note for this clonotype: Its antigen is unknown.

TCRdb redid the calling of the 5' RACE reads with MiXCR, one entry per CDR3 protein. Here the sample spans some 260,000 distinct CDR3 sequences, over 15% being singletons. Findings and caveats of the study: Balance between CD4 and CD8 was seen in clones contracting day 15 to 85, and a CD4+ lean was seen in later expanders. CD4+ contracting clones were found mainly in CM and EM, and CD8+ ones in EMRA. Pre-infection memory already had some responding clones, implying cross-reactive memory joined.

Sequenced input: PBMCs or a T cell subset sorted from them (not recorded which). The TCR was taken from a man younger than 35 who had mild COVID-19 (a few samples of this study predate the infection). Cell type and time point are not known. V and J are TRBV29-1 and TRBJ2-7; D not resolved. The CDR3 nucleotides read TGCAGCGTTGTATTGGACGAGCAGTACTTC. The encoded protein is CSVVLDEQYF.